The rows below give T cell receptor beta chains drawn from one sample of a study of blood T cell repertoires in COVID-19. The repertoire was sequenced with immunoSEQ multiplex PCR; TCRdb's copy has only in-frame clones and lacks some. The table shows around 270,000 clones, with 84% occurring only once. Sequenced sample: peripheral blood. All receptors come from a woman aged 40 to 49 who had recovered from COVID-19. CDR3s include the opening cysteine and the closing phenylalanine or tryptophan. Each record gives: J gene, V gene, clone size, D gene, CDR3 DNA, CDR3 protein. A D gene is named only where the DNA matches it firmly. Part of the rows lack a size; the others show once, few, many or a class for expanded clones.

j_call: TRBJ1-5; v_call: TRBV19; clone_size: .; d_call: .; cdr3_nt: TGTGCCAGTAGTATAAGGGAGGATCAGCCCCAGCATTTT; cdr3_aa: CASSIREDQPQHF
j_call: TRBJ2-7; v_call: TRBV6-2/TRBV6-3; clone_size: few; d_call: .; cdr3_nt: TGTGCCAGCAGTTCCCTGGAGCCCTACGAGCAGTACTTC; cdr3_aa: CASSSLEPYEQYF
j_call: TRBJ1-3; v_call: TRBV6-5; clone_size: .; d_call: TRBD1; cdr3_nt: TGTGCCAGCAGTTACTCGGGACAGGGAGACACCATATATTTT; cdr3_aa: CASSYSGQGDTIYF
j_call: TRBJ2-7; v_call: TRBV21-1; clone_size: .; d_call: .; cdr3_nt: TGTGCCAGCAGTCTATCGGACAGGGGATCCTACGAGCAGTACTTC; cdr3_aa: CASSLSDRGSYEQYF
j_call: TRBJ1-6; v_call: TRBV5-4; clone_size: .; d_call: .; cdr3_nt: TGTGCCAGCAGCTTACCGGGAGACAATTCACCCCTCCACTTT; cdr3_aa: CASSLPGDNSPLHF
j_call: TRBJ2-2; v_call: TRBV2; clone_size: .; d_call: .; cdr3_nt: TGTGCCAGCAGTGATCAGGGTGGGGAGCTGTTTTTT; cdr3_aa: CASSDQGGELFF
j_call: TRBJ1-2; v_call: TRBV28; clone_size: .; d_call: .; cdr3_nt: TGTGCCAGCAGTTCATTCCCTATGCGGGCCTCGGGCGATGGCTACACCTTC; cdr3_aa: CASSSFPMRASGDGYTF
j_call: TRBJ1-5; v_call: TRBV9; clone_size: .; d_call: .; cdr3_nt: TGTGCCAGCAGCGCCTTGGGACTGCCCAATCAGCCCCAGCATTTT; cdr3_aa: CASSALGLPNQPQHF
j_call: TRBJ2-7; v_call: TRBV7-2; clone_size: .; d_call: TRBD1; cdr3_nt: TGTGCCAGCAGCCCTCAGGGGGATTCGTACGAGCAGTACTTC; cdr3_aa: CASSPQGDSYEQYF
j_call: TRBJ2-5; v_call: TRBV2; clone_size: few; d_call: TRBD1; cdr3_nt: TGTGCCAGCAGGGACAGGGGTAGGCAAGAGACCCAGTACTTC; cdr3_aa: CASRDRGRQETQYF
j_call: TRBJ2-7; v_call: TRBV10-3; clone_size: .; d_call: TRBD2; cdr3_nt: TGTGCCATCAGCCTGGGACTAGGGACCTACGAGCAGTACTTC; cdr3_aa: CAISLGLGTYEQYF
j_call: TRBJ2-4; v_call: TRBV11-3; clone_size: .; d_call: .; cdr3_nt: TGTGCCAGCAGCTTAGCTAGGTTC; cdr3_aa: CASSLARF
j_call: TRBJ1-6; v_call: TRBV11-2; clone_size: .; d_call: .; cdr3_nt: TGTGCCAGCAGCTTAGTGCGGGGCCTGAATTCACCCCTCCACTTT; cdr3_aa: CASSLVRGLNSPLHF
j_call: TRBJ2-1; v_call: TRBV27; clone_size: .; d_call: .; cdr3_nt: TGTGCCAGCAGTTTAATGGCGGGAAATGGTTACAATGAGCAGTTCTTC; cdr3_aa: CASSLMAGNGYNEQFF
j_call: TRBJ1-5; v_call: TRBV18; clone_size: .; d_call: TRBD1; cdr3_nt: TGTGCCAGCTCACCATTAACAGGGGTAGATCAGCCCCAGCATTTT; cdr3_aa: CASSPLTGVDQPQHF
j_call: TRBJ1-6; v_call: TRBV5-1; clone_size: .; d_call: TRBD1; cdr3_nt: TGCGCCAGCAGCCTAAGGACAGGCGGGAATTCACCCCTCCACTTT; cdr3_aa: CASSLRTGGNSPLHF
j_call: TRBJ1-1; v_call: TRBV5-4; clone_size: .; d_call: .; cdr3_nt: TGTGCCAGCAGCTTGGAGGGCAGGGGAGGGGCTGAAGCTTTCTTT; cdr3_aa: CASSLEGRGGAEAFF
j_call: TRBJ1-2; v_call: TRBV19; clone_size: .; d_call: .; cdr3_nt: TGTGCCAGTAGCTGGCAGAACTATGGCTACACCTTC; cdr3_aa: CASSWQNYGYTF
j_call: TRBJ2-3; v_call: TRBV24-1; clone_size: .; d_call: TRBD1; cdr3_nt: TGTGCCACCAGTGATGGGATTGGCAGGGGGCAAAGAGATACGCAGTATTTT; cdr3_aa: CATSDGIGRGQRDTQYF
j_call: TRBJ1-2; v_call: TRBV7-9; clone_size: .; d_call: .; cdr3_nt: TGTGCCAGCAGCTTAGCAATGGGGGCCGGCTATGGCTACACCTTC; cdr3_aa: CASSLAMGAGYGYTF
j_call: TRBJ2-2; v_call: TRBV7-9; clone_size: few; d_call: .; cdr3_nt: TGTGCCAGTGTGCTCGAACAGGGTATCGCGGGGGAGCTGTTTTTT; cdr3_aa: CASVLEQGIAGELFF
j_call: TRBJ1-6; v_call: TRBV4-2; clone_size: .; d_call: .; cdr3_nt: TGTGCCAGCAACCCGGGACTGACGAGACCTTCACCCCTCCACTTT; cdr3_aa: CASNPGLTRPSPLHF
j_call: TRBJ2-3; v_call: TRBV6-5; clone_size: .; d_call: .; cdr3_nt: TGTGCCAGCACGGGACGGGGGGCCCAAGATACGCAGTATTTT; cdr3_aa: CASTGRGAQDTQYF
j_call: TRBJ1-3; v_call: TRBV5-4; clone_size: .; d_call: .; cdr3_nt: TGTGCCAGCAGCTTTGGGTCCCGGGGTGCGCGAAACACCATATATTTT; cdr3_aa: CASSFGSRGARNTIYF
j_call: TRBJ2-3; v_call: TRBV2; clone_size: .; d_call: .; cdr3_nt: TGTGCCAGCAAGGGGATCCCAGATACGCAGTATTTT; cdr3_aa: CASKGIPDTQYF
j_call: TRBJ1-2; v_call: TRBV19; clone_size: .; d_call: TRBD1; cdr3_nt: TGTGCCAGTAGTGGATCCGGGACAGGGGGTCGATCTGGCTACACCTTC; cdr3_aa: CASSGSGTGGRSGYTF
j_call: TRBJ2-1; v_call: TRBV2; clone_size: .; d_call: TRBD1; cdr3_nt: TGTGCCAGCAGGGACAGGGCGAATGAGCAGTTCTTC; cdr3_aa: CASRDRANEQFF
j_call: TRBJ2-3; v_call: TRBV5-1; clone_size: .; d_call: TRBD2; cdr3_nt: TGCGCCAGCAGCTTGGAGGGACTAGCGGGGATAGATACGCAGTATTTT; cdr3_aa: CASSLEGLAGIDTQYF
j_call: TRBJ2-1; v_call: TRBV27; clone_size: once; d_call: .; cdr3_nt: TGTGCCAGCAGTTTATCGATACTTGGCGGCTACAATGAGCAGTTCTTC; cdr3_aa: CASSLSILGGYNEQFF
j_call: TRBJ2-7; v_call: TRBV30; clone_size: .; d_call: TRBD1; cdr3_nt: TGTGCCTGGAGTGGTGGGGCCAGGACAGGGGTCTACGAGCAGTACTTC; cdr3_aa: CAWSGGARTGVYEQYF
j_call: TRBJ1-5; v_call: TRBV6-1; clone_size: .; d_call: .; cdr3_nt: TGTGCCAGCAGTGGGATCGCACGCGGGGGAAATCAGCCCCAGCATTTT; cdr3_aa: CASSGIARGGNQPQHF
j_call: TRBJ2-2; v_call: TRBV29-1; clone_size: .; d_call: TRBD2; cdr3_nt: TGCAGCGTTGCTTCTGGCGGGGGGACCGGGGAGCTGTTTTTT; cdr3_aa: CSVASGGGTGELFF
j_call: TRBJ1-1; v_call: TRBV10-1; clone_size: .; d_call: TRBD1; cdr3_nt: TGCGCCAGCAGTCACAGGACAGGGGGCCTCGGCACTGAAGCTTTCTTT; cdr3_aa: CASSHRTGGLGTEAFF
j_call: TRBJ1-2; v_call: TRBV6-5; clone_size: .; d_call: TRBD1; cdr3_nt: TGTGCCAGCAGAGCCGACAGGGATAACTATGGCTACACCTTC; cdr3_aa: CASRADRDNYGYTF
j_call: TRBJ1-6; v_call: TRBV19; clone_size: .; d_call: TRBD1; cdr3_nt: TGTGCCAGTAGTCTCGGGACAGGGAATAATTCACCCCTCCACTTT; cdr3_aa: CASSLGTGNNSPLHF
j_call: TRBJ2-2; v_call: TRBV7-3; clone_size: .; d_call: .; cdr3_nt: TGTGCCAGCAGCTTATCATCCACCGGGGAGCTGTTTTTT; cdr3_aa: CASSLSSTGELFF
j_call: TRBJ1-2; v_call: TRBV29-1; clone_size: few; d_call: .; cdr3_nt: TGCAGCGTCGGAAACAGGGATACCAACTATGCCAATGGCTACACCTTC; cdr3_aa: CSVGNRDTNYANGYTF
j_call: TRBJ1-1; v_call: TRBV28; clone_size: once; d_call: TRBD1; cdr3_nt: TGTGCCAGCAGTCCCCGGGACAGGGTGAACACTGAAGCTTTCTTT; cdr3_aa: CASSPRDRVNTEAFF
j_call: TRBJ2-7; v_call: TRBV12-3/TRBV12-4; clone_size: .; d_call: TRBD1; cdr3_nt: TGTGCCAGCAGGGGGACAGGCTTCCACGAGCAGTACTTC; cdr3_aa: CASRGTGFHEQYF
j_call: TRBJ2-1; v_call: TRBV5-1; clone_size: .; d_call: .; cdr3_nt: TGCGCCAGCAGCTTGGCTGGTAGCTCCTACAATGAGCAGTTCTTC; cdr3_aa: CASSLAGSSYNEQFF
j_call: TRBJ1-1; v_call: TRBV4-1; clone_size: .; d_call: .; cdr3_nt: TGCGCCAGCAGCCAATACAGGGTGGAGAACACTGAAGCTTTCTTT; cdr3_aa: CASSQYRVENTEAFF
j_call: TRBJ1-4; v_call: TRBV28; clone_size: once; d_call: .; cdr3_nt: TGTGCCAGCAGTTTCTCACAGGGTGCGACTAATGAAAAACTGTTTTTT; cdr3_aa: CASSFSQGATNEKLFF
j_call: TRBJ2-4; v_call: TRBV6-5; clone_size: .; d_call: TRBD2; cdr3_nt: TGTGCCAGCAGCCCCACCGGGGGGGCTCGTAAGGTTCAGTACTTC; cdr3_aa: CASSPTGGARKVQYF
j_call: TRBJ2-2; v_call: TRBV7-2; clone_size: .; d_call: .; cdr3_nt: TGTGCCAGCAGCCAGTCAGTGGCGAACACCGGGGAGCTGTTTTTT; cdr3_aa: CASSQSVANTGELFF